The entry below gives a single T cell receptor (beta chain) sequence along with its context. Its antigen is unidentified. The data were obtained in a study of T cells in Graves' hyperthyroidism and ophthalmopathy. Study-level background: Before treatment of any kind, peripheral blood was taken at initial diagnosis.

Graves' hyperthyroidism qualified as stable when ophthalmopathy did not progress within 18 months. The diagnoses drew upon clinical symptoms, serum thyroxine and TRAb, thyroid ultrasound and orbital computed tomography. General observations from the study: Most thyroid clonotypes that were expanded above 0.001 also turned up in blood.

Germline trimming cut 1 base from V and 6 bases from J; bases unmatched to any gene: 5. Germline CDR1 and CDR2: LNHNV and YYDKDF (reference sequence). The CDR3 length is 15 residues. The TCR beta CDR3 regions underwent amplification using RNA transcripts as the source. When the TCR CDR3 underwent first-round RT-PCR, the HTBI primer set was used. TCRdb used MiXCR to reprocess the multiplex PCR reads, holding one entry per CDR3 protein. The sample holds around 560,000 distinct CDR3 sequences; roughly a sixth are singletons and the top ten take approximately 18%. The source material was blood. This TCR derives from a young woman with Graves' hyperthyroidism. This sequence joins TRBV15 and TRBJ1-5, with 8 bases that match TRBD1. CDR3 coding DNA: TGTGCCACCAGCAGAGGGACACAGGGGGGTCAGCCCCAGCATTTT. Translation gives CATSRGTQGGQPQHF.